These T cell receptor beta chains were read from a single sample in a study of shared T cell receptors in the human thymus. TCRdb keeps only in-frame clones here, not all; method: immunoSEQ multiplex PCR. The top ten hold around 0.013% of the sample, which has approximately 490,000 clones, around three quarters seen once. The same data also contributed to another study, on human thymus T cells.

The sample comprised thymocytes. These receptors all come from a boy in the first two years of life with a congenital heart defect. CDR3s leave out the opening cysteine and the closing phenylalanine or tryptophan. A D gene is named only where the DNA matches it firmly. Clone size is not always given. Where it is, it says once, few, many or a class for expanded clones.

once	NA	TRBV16	ASSQSVSGYKTDTQY
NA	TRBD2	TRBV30	AWSGRGGIRGRPYEQY
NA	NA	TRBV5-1	ASSLDSKNTGELF
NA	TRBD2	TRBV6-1	ASSEGGRQTQY
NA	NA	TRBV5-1	ASSLGQSYEQY
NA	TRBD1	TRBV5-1	ASSLPNRGDNEQF
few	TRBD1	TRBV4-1	ASSKGTEETQY
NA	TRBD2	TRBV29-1	SVTFWGGSYNEQF
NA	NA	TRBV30	AWSVRPEGTGELF
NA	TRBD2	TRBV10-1	ASSESVAGDYNEQF
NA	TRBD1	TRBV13	ASSLEKGQNLSNTGELF